The following is a TCR beta chain sequence with its context. The data belong to a study of T cells in Graves' hyperthyroidism and ophthalmopathy. Researchers took RNA transcripts and amplified the TCR beta CDR3 regions from them. During a first-round RT-PCR of the TCR CDR3, the HTBI primer set was used. TCRdb recomputed calls from the multiplex PCR reads with MiXCR, one row per CDR3 protein. The table has roughly 300,000 distinct CDR3 sequences, approximately 18% seen once. The CDR3 runs 18 residues. Germline trimming cut 5 bases from V and 2 bases from J; bases unmatched to any gene: 13. Germline lookup yields CDR1 SGHTA and CDR2 FQGTGA. Newly diagnosed hyperthyroidism patients aged 18 to 65 years had disease lasting under 2 months. The PBMCs studied were ones that came from 8 to 10 ml fresh peripheral blood.

The sequenced sample consisted of blood. The chain uses TRBV7-3 and TRBJ2-1; 9 bases are shared with TRBD2. The clonotype originates from a woman in her fifties or sixties with Graves' hyperthyroidism. CDR3: CASSPRVAGVAAYNEQFF. The CDR3 nucleotides read TGTGCCAGCAGCCCTAGGGTAGCGGGAGTAGCCGCCTACAATGAGCAGTTCTTC.